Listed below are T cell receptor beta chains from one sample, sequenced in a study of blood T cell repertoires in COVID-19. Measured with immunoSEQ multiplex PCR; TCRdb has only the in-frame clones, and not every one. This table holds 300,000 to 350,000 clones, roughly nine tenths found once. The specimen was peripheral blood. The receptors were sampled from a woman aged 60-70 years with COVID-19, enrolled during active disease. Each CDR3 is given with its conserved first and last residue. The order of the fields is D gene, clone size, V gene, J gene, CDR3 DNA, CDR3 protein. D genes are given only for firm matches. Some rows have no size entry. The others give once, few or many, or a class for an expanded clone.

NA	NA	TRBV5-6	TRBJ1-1	TGTGCCAGCAGCTTGGGGGAGTATCACACTGAAGCTTTCTTT	CASSLGEYHTEAFF
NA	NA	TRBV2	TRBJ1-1	TGTGCCAGCAGCCGCGAGGGTGTGGTCACTGAAGCTTTCTTT	CASSREGVVTEAFF
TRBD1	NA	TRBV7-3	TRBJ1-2	TGTGCCAGCAGCCCTTCAGGGGGAGGTCTTAGCTATGGCTACACCTTC	CASSPSGGGLSYGYTF
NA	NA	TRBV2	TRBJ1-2	TGTGCCAGCAGTGAAGCGCCGGAGCATGGCTACACCTTC	CASSEAPEHGYTF
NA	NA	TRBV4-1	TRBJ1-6	TGCGCCAGCAGCCAAGGGTACTATTCACCCCTCCACTTT	CASSQGYYSPLHF
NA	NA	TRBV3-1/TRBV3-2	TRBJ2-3	TGTGCCAGCAGGACATCAACAGGCACAGATACGCAGTATTTT	CASRTSTGTDTQYF
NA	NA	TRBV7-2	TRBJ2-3	TGTGCCAGCAGCCAATGGACTGTTCCCACAGATACGCAGTATTTT	CASSQWTVPTDTQYF
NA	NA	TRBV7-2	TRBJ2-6	TGTGCCAGCAGCTTAGGAGGCTCTGGGGCCAACGTCCTGACTTTC	CASSLGGSGANVLTF
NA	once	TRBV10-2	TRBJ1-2	TGCGCCAGCAGTGAGGCGGGGGCGGCTGCTAACTATGGCTACACCTTC	CASSEAGAAANYGYTF
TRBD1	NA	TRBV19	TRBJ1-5	TGTGCCAGTAGGCTTAGGACAGGGGGCGGGTATAGCAATCAGCCCCAGCATTTT	CASRLRTGGGYSNQPQHF
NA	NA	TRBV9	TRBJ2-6	TGTGCCAGCACCTCCTTGGGGGGGCGGTCTGGGGCCAACGTCCTGACTTTC	CASTSLGGRSGANVLTF
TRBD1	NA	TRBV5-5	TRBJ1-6	TGTGCCAGCAGCTTGTCATCGACAGGGAGTTCACCCCTCCACTTT	CASSLSSTGSSPLHF
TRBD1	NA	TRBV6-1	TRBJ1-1	TGTGCCAGCAGTGAAGGGACAGGCCGTGAAGCTTTCTTT	CASSEGTGREAFF
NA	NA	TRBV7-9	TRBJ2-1	TGTGCCAGCAGCCCCCACAGGGTCAATGAGCAGTTCTTC	CASSPHRVNEQFF
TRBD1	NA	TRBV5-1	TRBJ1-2	TGCGCCAGCAGCTCCCAAGGGGGCAGTTATGGCTACACCTTC	CASSSQGGSYGYTF
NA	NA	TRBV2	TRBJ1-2	TGTGCCAGCAGTGAAGCGCTTCGGGTTTCCTATGGCTACACCTTC	CASSEALRVSYGYTF
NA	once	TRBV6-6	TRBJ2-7	TGTGCCAGCAAACTACAGGGCTACGAGCAGTACTTC	CASKLQGYEQYF
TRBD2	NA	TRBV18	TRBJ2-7	TGTGCCAGCTCACGCCTAGCGGGCTCCTACGAGCAGTACTTC	CASSRLAGSYEQYF
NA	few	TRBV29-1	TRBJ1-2	TGCAGCGTTGTAAACCAGGGAAACTATGGCTACACCTTC	CSVVNQGNYGYTF
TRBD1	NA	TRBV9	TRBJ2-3	TGTGCCAGCAGCGCCAAGACAGGGGTTCTCGATACGCAGTATTTT	CASSAKTGVLDTQYF
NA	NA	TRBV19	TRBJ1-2	TGTGCCAGTAGTATAGAGCCGGGGACTAACTATGGCTACACCTTC	CASSIEPGTNYGYTF
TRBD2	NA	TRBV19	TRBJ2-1	TGTGCCAGTAGTTCCCTAACTAGCGGGGAGTACAATGAGCAGTTCTTC	CASSSLTSGEYNEQFF
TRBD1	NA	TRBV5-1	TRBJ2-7	TGCGCCAGCAGCCACGGGACAGCGAACTACGAGCAGTACTTC	CASSHGTANYEQYF
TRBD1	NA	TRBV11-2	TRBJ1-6	TGTGCCAGCAGTGTTTCGGGACAGGCCGATTCACCCCTCCACTTT	CASSVSGQADSPLHF
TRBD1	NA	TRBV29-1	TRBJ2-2	TGCAGCGTTGTCGGGACAGGATACACCGGGGAGCTGTTTTTT	CSVVGTGYTGELFF
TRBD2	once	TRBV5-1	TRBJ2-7	TGCGCCAGCAGCTTGGGGGCGGCTAGCGGGGTCTGGGAGCAGTACTTC	CASSLGAASGVWEQYF
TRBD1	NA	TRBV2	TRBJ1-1	TGTGCCAGCTCCCTGACAGGGACGTTGGCTGAAGCTTTCTTT	CASSLTGTLAEAFF
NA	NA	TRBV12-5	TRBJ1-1	TGTGCTAGTGGTTTGGGACAGTTGATGAACACTGAAGCTTTCTTT	CASGLGQLMNTEAFF
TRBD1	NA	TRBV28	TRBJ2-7	TGTGCCAGCAGCCCCGAGGGGACAGGGGTCTACGAGCAGTACTTC	CASSPEGTGVYEQYF
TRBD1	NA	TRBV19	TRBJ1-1	TGTGCCAGTAGTAACCCTCCAGGGGGGTCTGACACTGAAGCTTTCTTT	CASSNPPGGSDTEAFF